The following is a T cell receptor beta chain sequence with its context. What this receptor recognizes is not known. Base qualities were left out, and no much larger clone turns up one base away. The source of the sample is a study of T cell repertoires in cytomegalovirus infection (dated by TCRdb to the late 2010s). Broadly, across the study: Donor HLA type was relevant to the analysis, as public TCR beta signatures indicated carriage of CMV infection together with the matching HLA type.

Overall study results and their limits: In both this cohort and an independent cohort of 350 or so donors, the cumulative frequency of public TCR beta family members distinguished carriers of CMV infection plus the relevant HLA type. The ex vivo response was dominated by HLA-C-restricted CMV-specific TCR beta clonotypes, and the single most frequent clonotype in two of eight donors was supplied by these HLA-C-restricted clonotypes.

Trimming leaves V shorter by 7 bases and J shorter by 2 bases, with the junction holding 4 bases beyond the gene matches. From cysteine to phenylalanine, the CDR3 is 13 amino acids long. Only CDR3 DNA is held: 39 bases, read in frame from base 1. Taken from the germline V gene, the CDR1 and CDR2 loops are SQVTM and ANQGSEA. The instrument given in TCRdb is Illumina HiSeq 1500. Through fastp at Q25 and MiXCR, TCRdb rebuilt clones from the public reads, retaining in-frame beta chains. Each entry merges the rows of one CDR3 protein and shows their most common DNA and genes. This sample comprises about 310,000 distinct CDR3 sequences, about 17% of them detected only once. The leading ten clones occupy about 11% of the sample.

The chain is assembled from TRBV29-1 and TRBJ1-1, with 10 bases aligning to TRBD1. The source is a human donor in good health (CMV status not recorded). Some clones in this sample may be carry-over from other donors' samples. Material for sequencing was PBMCs. The DNA reads TGCAGCGGTGACAGGGGGCAAAACACTGAAGCTTTCTTT. Its translation reads: CSGDRGQNTEAFF.